These 16 T cell receptor beta chains came from one sample sequenced in a study of vaccination and CD4 T cells after COVID-19. Treatment: roughly 10-day PBMC culture with coronavirus spike peptide pools or control peptides (ViraFEST assay). Their antigens remain unidentified. Cultured CD4+ T-cell DNA underwent Oncomine TCR Beta short-read sequencing. TCRdb reprocessed the PCR reads with MiXCR, giving one entry per CDR3 protein. The table records about 12,000 distinct CDR3 sequences, around 60% of them present only once. Specimen: CD4+ T cells from blood, cultured in vitro. The receptors derive from a human donor who had recovered from COVID-19.

This rearrangement joins TRBV7-8 to TRBJ2-3, with a weak D call TRBD2 (5 bases). In germline, CDR1 is SGHVS, CDR2 FQNEAQ. The CDR3 length is 15 residues. Trimming cost V 5 bases and J 4 bases, with 16 bases left between them. The CDR3 region has the DNA TGTGCCAGCAGCACCGACTTAAGCGGCGCAGATACGCAGTATTTT. Translation gives CASSTDLSGADTQYF.

The rearrangement links TRBV27 to TRBJ2-7, with D maybe TRBD1 (6 bases). V was pared by 8 bases and J by 3 bases, with 14 bases between. CDR3 length: 13 residues. Germline V lookup: CDR1 MNHEY, CDR2 SMNVEV (reference sequence). The CDR3 bases are TGTGCCAGCGGGAGAGGGGGAGACTACGAGCAGTACTTC. Translation gives CASGRGGDYEQYF.

This rearrangement joins TRBV30 to TRBJ1-1; 7 bases fit TRBD1. Germline assignment: CDR1 GTSNPN and CDR2 SVGIG (reference sequence). After removal of 3 bases from V and 0 bases from J, the junction contained 4 bases not matched to a gene. The CDR3 consists of 14 residues. CDR3 bases: TGTGCCTGGAGGCCGGGACAGCTGAACACTGAAGCTTTCTTT. Protein sequence: CAWRPGQLNTEAFF.

This clonotype appeared a few times. The chain recombines TRBV5-8 with TRBJ2-5; unclear D gene. The CDR3 is 13 residues long. V gave up 7 bases and J gave up 1 base, with 11 bases separating them. Germline CDR1 reads SGHTS; CDR2 reads YDEGEE. The CDR3 loop reads CASSGLTQETQYF. Written as DNA, the CDR3 is TGTGCCAGCTCAGGCCTAACCCAAGAGACCCAGTACTTC.

A few counts support this clonotype. This chain uses TRBV20-1 with TRBJ1-5, with 8 bases that match TRBD1. From germline, CDR1 is DFQATT and CDR2 SNEGSKA (reference sequence). V was pared by 5 bases and J by 6 bases, with 3 bases of the junction left unmatched. This CDR3 comprises 12 residues. The CDR3 region is CSAGQGTQPQHF. As DNA, the CDR3 is TGCAGTGCTGGACAGGGAACTCAGCCCCAGCATTTT.

The J gene is TRBJ2-2, the V gene TRBV5-8; 8 bases line up with TRBD2. The CDR3 has 14 amino acids. The junction had 4 bases not matched to a gene; V was cut back by 5 bases and J by 4 bases. The V gene's germline CDR1 is SGHTS and CDR2 YDEGEE. The CDR3 loop is CASSEREFTGELFF. DNA for the CDR3: TGTGCCAGCAGTGAGCGGGAGTTCACCGGGGAGCTGTTTTTT. The full variable domain, with the rest looked up from reference TRBV5-8 and TRBJ2-2, is EAGVTQSPTHLIKTRGQQATLRCSPISGHTSVYWYQQALGLGLQFLLWYDEGEERNRGNFPPRFSGRQFPNYSSELNVNALELEDSALYLCASSEREFTGELFFGEGSRLTVL.

The chain carries TRBV10-2 and TRBJ2-7; D is ambiguous. The CDR3 has 11 residues. Germline-derived CDR1 and CDR2 are WSHSY and SAAADI. V was cut by 6 bases and J by 7 bases, with 10 bases left in between. The CDR3 reads CASRLNGEQYF. In nucleotides, the CDR3 is TGCGCCAGCAGATTGAACGGTGAGCAGTACTTC.

The DNA of the CDR3 is TGTGCCATCAGGGACACCAATCAGCCCCAGCATTTT. As protein: CAIRDTNQPQHF. The rearrangement uses TRBV10-3 and TRBJ1-5, with D possibly matching TRBD1 (5 bases). Per the germline V gene, CDR1 is ENHRY and CDR2 is SYGVKD. The CDR3 loop spans 12 amino acids. The ends were cut back, 6 bases at V and 3 bases at J, with 6 bases in the middle.

There are a few counts of this clonotype. V gene TRBV27 combines with J gene TRBJ2-2; possibly TRBD1 or TRBD2 for D (5 bases each). Germline values: CDR1 MNHEY, CDR2 SMNVEV (reference sequence). V lost 0 bases and J 3 bases, leaving 14 bases between the germline ends. This CDR3 spans 17 amino acids. The CDR3 protein is CASSLSMRGDYTGELFF. In nucleotides, the CDR3 is TGTGCCAGCAGTTTATCGATGAGGGGAGATTACACCGGGGAGCTGTTTTTT.

This clonotype was detected a few times. The chain combines TRBV20-1 with TRBJ1-6, with 7 nucleotides matching TRBD1. The CDR3 extends over 17 amino acids. Germline V gene data show CDR1 as DFQATT and CDR2 as SNEGSKA (reference sequence). J lost 6 bases, V lost 6 bases, and 17 bases had no gene match. CDR3 amino acids: CSANNYDRVLLNSPLHF. The DNA of the CDR3 is TGCAGTGCAAACAATTACGACAGGGTACTCCTTAATTCACCCCTCCACTTT.

CDR3: CASRVQTLPGQPQHF. For the CDR3, the DNA is TGTGCCAGCAGGGTACAGACTCTACCGGGCCAGCCCCAGCATTTT. The genes are TRBV2 and TRBJ1-5; D unresolved. CDR1 is SNHLY and CDR2 is FYNNEI in the germline V gene. V lost 6 bases, J lost 7 bases, and 19 bases lay in between. The CDR3 is made up of 15 amino acids.

V gene TRBV11-2 combines with J gene TRBJ2-1; a weak D match, TRBD2 (5 bases). Trimming pared 6 bases from V and 6 bases from J, leaving 12 bases between. Germline V gives CDR1 SGHAT, CDR2 FQNNGV. The CDR3 has 13 residues. The CDR3: CASRLEPSNEQFF. CDR3 nucleotide sequence: TGTGCCAGCAGACTAGAGCCATCCAATGAGCAGTTCTTC.

The chain links TRBV6-1 to TRBJ2-5; 15 bases align to TRBD2. J lost 2 bases, V lost 3 bases, and 1 base had no gene match. Germline V lookup: CDR1 MNHNS, CDR2 SASEGT. The CDR3 loop spans 16 amino acids. CDR3 amino acids: CASSEGLAGGQETQYF. The CDR3 DNA sequence: TGTGCCAGCAGTGAGGGACTAGCGGGGGGACAAGAGACCCAGTACTTC.

The table lists this clonotype with a few counts. This sequence joins TRBV10-2 and TRBJ1-2; the match to TRBD1 covers 8 bases. The CDR3 is made up of 14 amino acids. V gave up 6 bases and J gave up 8 bases; unmatched junction bases: 11. Germline assignment: CDR1 WSHSY and CDR2 SAAADI. CDR3: CASRPYTGGDGYTF. CDR3 DNA: TGCGCCAGCAGGCCCTACACAGGGGGAGACGGCTACACCTTC.

This clonotype has only a few counts. The chain is built from TRBV2 and TRBJ1-5, with 9 bases fitting TRBD1. The junction had 3 bases not matched to a gene; V was cut back by 6 bases and J by 6 bases. CDR3 length: 13 residues. CDR1 and CDR2 (germline): SNHLY, FYNNEI. CDR3 in amino acids: CASRVQGAQPQHF. The DNA of the CDR3 is TGTGCCAGCAGGGTACAGGGGGCTCAGCCCCAGCATTTT.

This clonotype came up a few times. This chain joins TRBV6-1 and TRBJ1-4; a possible D gene is TRBD1 (6 bases). Germline V gives CDR1 MNHNS, CDR2 SASEGT. The CDR3 has 16 amino acids. V was pared by 6 bases and J by 5 bases, with 19 bases between. The CDR3 sequence is CASSPIGERGNEKLFF. CDR3 DNA sequence: TGTGCCAGCAGCCCTATCGGGGAGAGGGGGAATGAAAAACTGTTTTTT.